This T cell receptor beta chain was recorded in a study of shared clonotypes between healthy human individuals. Trimming left V 5 bases short and J 0 bases short, with 4 bases between. Germline V gene sequence: CDR1 LNHDA, CDR2 SQIVND (reference sequence). The CDR3 contains 12 residues. This clone is classed as medium-sized. TCRdb keeps only in-frame clones here, not all; method: immunoSEQ multiplex PCR. The sample lists approximately 700,000 clones, more than 70% occurring once. Sequencing was done on a sample of memory CD4+ T cells sorted from blood. Subset specified: CD45RA-negative fraction. The receptor's source is a woman aged 25 to 39 in good health. The rearrangement uses TRBV19 and TRBJ2-5; no firm D call. The CDR3 DNA reads TGTGCCAGTAGTTCGTACCAAGAGACCCAGTACTTC. It is translated as CASSSYQETQYF.